This T cell receptor beta chain was documented in a study of cytomegalovirus exposure and HLA in healthy donors. General study results and limits: A later analysis found TCR association rates differed by HLA locus, highest for DRB1 and lowest for HLA-C.

Notes on this clone: Its cognate antigen is unknown.

The ends lost 3 bases at V and 4 bases at J; junction bases unmatched: 13. Looked up from germline, CDR1 is SGHRS and CDR2 is YFSETQ. The CDR3 extends over 18 amino acids. With 60 Vbeta and 13 Jbeta primers, the PCR was carried out. Clones were read by immunoSEQ multiplex PCR, and TCRdb kept only the in-frame ones, dropping some. The table lists 150,000 or so clones, roughly 74% of them singletons, with approximately 7.2% in the top ten. This chain connects TRBV5-1 to TRBJ2-5, with TRBD2 matching 12 bases. The receptor's source is a male donor in good health and CMV-seronegative. Sample: PBMCs. The CDR3 here is CASSSGASGRAASETQYF. In DNA form, the CDR3 reads TGCGCCAGCAGCTCTGGGGCTAGCGGGAGGGCCGCGTCAGAGACCCAGTACTTC.